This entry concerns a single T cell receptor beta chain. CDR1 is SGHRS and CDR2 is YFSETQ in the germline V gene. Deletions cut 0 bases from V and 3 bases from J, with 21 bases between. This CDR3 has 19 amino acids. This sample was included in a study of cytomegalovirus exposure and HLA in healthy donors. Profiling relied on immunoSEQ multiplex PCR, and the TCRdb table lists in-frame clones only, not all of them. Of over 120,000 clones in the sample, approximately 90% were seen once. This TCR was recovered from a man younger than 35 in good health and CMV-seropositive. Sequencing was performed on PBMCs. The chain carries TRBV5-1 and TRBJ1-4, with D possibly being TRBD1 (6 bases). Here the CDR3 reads CASSLAELDEGEPNEKLFF. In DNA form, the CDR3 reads TGCGCCAGCAGCTTGGCCGAGTTGGATGAGGGGGAGCCTAATGAAAAACTGTTTTTT.